Included here is one T cell receptor (beta chain) sequence, with context. Pooled in the analysis were second doses at about 4 or about 12 weeks. This sample was taken from a study of T cell responses to AZD1222 COVID-19 vaccine. The CDR3 loop spans 13 amino acids. V was clipped by 6 bases and J by 0 bases, with 7 bases between them. Assay used: immunoSEQ multiplex PCR; TCRdb lists only in-frame clones, some missing. Among approximately 150,000 clones listed, around nine tenths were seen once. Sample: peripheral blood, taken 28 days after the second AZD1222 dose. The TCR comes from an adult who received the AZD1222 COVID-19 vaccine. The chain uses TRBV12-3 or TRBV12-4 and TRBJ2-3; D unresolved. CDR3 sequence (DNA): TGTGCCAGCAGCCCCACGAGCACAGATACGCAGTATTTT. This codes for CASSPTSTDTQYF.